This paragraph reports one TCR beta chain. The target of this receptor is not known. Within one base of it there is no much larger clone, and no base qualities were kept. TCRbeta CDR3 regions were amplified from genomic DNA by means of the immunoSEQ Assay, a bias-controlled multiplex PCR. The study's own analysis went as follows. Nucleated cell counts per sample were estimated from amplification of reference gene primers within the assay. Sequence reads were collapsed and filtered to measure the absolute abundance of every unique TCRbeta CDR3 rearrangement. For each sample, productive Simpson clonality was calculated by taking the square root of Simpson's diversity index across productive rearrangements. The immuneACCESS repertoire file appears here via TCRdb, limited to in-frame rearrangements. These files lack a portion of the clones; in checked studies, under half of the deficit traces to unresolved V genes, and the cause of the others is not known. Clonal size and the V and J genes are those of that table, whereas D and trimming came from the DNA. This sample gives 25,000 to 35,000 clones in total; roughly nine tenths of them show up just once. The top ten clones comprise approximately 9.6% of the sample.

The sample belongs to a study of blood T cell repertoires in COVID-19 (dated by TCRdb to between 2020 and 2021). For the study in its entirety: Collaborator samples came from the United States, Italy and Spain and covered acute and convalescent phases of COVID-19. The dataset comprised deeply sampled blood TCRbeta repertoires from subjects exposed to, actively infected with, or recovered from COVID-19. The material from the prospective study consisted of cDNA or gDNA derived from T cells, B-cell-depleted T cells, or PBMCs. The samples were drawn from two sources: the first 160 participants of the ongoing ImmuneRACE study, and 950 to 1,500 subjects contributed by 6 global collaborators. HLA class I and class II types, where available, came from metadata supplied by the sample provider rather than from assay-based typing. A de-identified subject ID, COVID-19 status, age in years and sex were almost always included in the sample metadata. The repertoires were made available in a free public database intended to serve as a resource for research on the immune response to SARS-CoV-2.

The investigation overall reported the following: How much clinical and demographic metadata was included differed by source and by participant, and the metadata was provided uncurated.

Whole blood was collected in K2EDTA tubes by collaborating institutions according to the institutions' own protocols. For TCRbeta analysis, collaborator samples were shipped as frozen whole blood, as isolated PBMCs, or as DNA extracted from either sample type. CDR1 and CDR2, looked up from the germline V gene, are SGHTA and FQGNSA. The trim is 5 bases for V and 4 bases for J, with a gap of 17 bases between the germline ends. The CDR3 runs 15 residues from the cysteine to the phenylalanine. Only the CDR3 region is kept as DNA, spanning 45 bases read in frame from base 1. Sequences were obtained from peripheral blood. This receptor was obtained from a human donor with active COVID-19. The donor label of this sample is uncertain. The V and J genes are TRBV7-2 and TRBJ1-1; the D gene cannot be resolved reliably. The nucleotide sequence is TGTGCCAGCAGCGCAGGATCCAGTTACGGCACTGAAGCTTTCTTT. Translated, this is CASSAGSSYGTEAFF.